This T cell receptor (beta chain) comes out of a study of tumor and adjacent non-tumor tissue in lung cancer (dated by TCRdb to 2017 to 2018). A note on the overall study: By cancer type, the cohort comprised approximately twelve adenocarcinoma patients, a couple of squamous cell carcinoma patients and 1 small cell lung cancer patient. The roughly 15 enrolled patients, of whom around ten were men and 5 were women, were aged about 30 to 80 years and were diagnosed with TNM stage I to III disease. Sequencing produced about 130 million productive TCRbeta reads in total, an average of approximately 4.5 million reads per sample. The study compared bulk TCRbeta repertoires from lung tumor tissue and matched distant non-tumor lung tissue of around 14 lung cancer patients. For each patient, one tumor sample and one normal lung sample were taken, giving around 31 paired specimens that underwent TCRbeta CDR3 sequencing. The full study reports these points: TCR diversity was significantly higher in younger patients, and greater tumor TCR diversity was associated with shorter overall survival and shorter disease-free survival. The methods do not name the sequencing platform or mention unique molecular identifiers. A significantly larger cumulative share of the repertoire was made up by the top 100 clones in normal lung than in tumor tissue. Peripheral blood was not sequenced, so blood TCRbeta repertoires were not examined in the lung cancer patients of the study. Only about 14 patients were in the cohort, and the authors stated that larger samples and more detailed clinical data are needed. Tumor tissue showed significantly greater TCR diversity (inverse Simpson) than normal lung tissue (approximately 430 vs 150, P = 0.0075, Mann-Whitney U test).

On this clonotype itself: It has no known antigen specificity. Per-nucleotide qualities are absent, and no much larger clonotype sits a single base away.

The CDR3 spans 14 residues, from the cysteine through the phenylalanine. The read is trimmed to its CDR3 DNA, 42 bases read in frame from base 1. The V end loses 7 bases and the J end loses 8 bases, and a stretch of 19 bases separates them. CDR1 SGHAT and CDR2 FQNNGV were looked up in the germline V gene. Bulk unsorted tissue served as the source for RNA extraction, and RNA quality was assessed using a NanoDrop ND-1000 and an Agilent 2100. The donors were newly diagnosed lung cancer patients admitted for thoracic surgery in China from August to November 2014 who had not received prior chemotherapy. Patients with previous radiotherapy or chemotherapy, or with another concurrent cancer, were excluded from the study. Pieces of surgical tissue measuring about 1-2.1 cm3 were kept in RNAlater solution and held at -80 degrees C until needed. Receptor amplification or capture employed multiplex PCR. The run used an Illumina HiSeq 2500. TCRbeta libraries were built by three rounds of nested PCR using primers (Table S4), following protocols modified from ARM-PCR. PCR products of 200-500 bp were gel-excised and purified with the QIAquick gel extraction kit before sequencing. In the original analysis: Reads were cleaned with Trimmomatic, merged with FLASH into complete CDR3 sequences, and assigned to V(D)J germline segments with MiTCR. VDJtools was used to compute clonal diversity as the inverse Simpson's index. In-frame sequences without a premature stop codon were defined as productive reads. TCRdb reanalyzed the raw reads on its own, using fastp at Q25 for trimming and MiXCR for clone calling, and kept in-frame beta chains. For every CDR3 protein sequence, its rows merge into one entry that carries the most common genes and DNA. None of the V and J calls come from the authors' own analysis; TCRdb made them. In this sample the table shows around 79,000 distinct CDR3 sequences, roughly 72% of which occur a single time. Around 9.5% of the sample goes to the ten largest clones.

The TCR was taken from a woman aged 40 to 50 with non-small cell lung cancer. The V and J genes are TRBV11-2 and TRBJ2-3; TRBD1 could be the D gene, as 6 bases match. The sequenced sample was lung tumor tissue. The DNA is TGTGCCAGCATCCGCACTTGCACGGACAGTACGCAGTATTTT. It is translated as CASIRTCTDSTQYF.